This paragraph reports one T cell receptor (beta chain). This clone has ten or more counts. Its antigen remains undetermined. No clone much larger than this one lies a single base away; base qualities are absent. The CDR3 runs 13 amino acids, cysteine and phenylalanine included. Only CDR3 DNA remains: 39 bases, in frame from the first base. V trim: 9 bases; J trim: 9 bases; unmatched bases: 9. CDR1 SNHLY and CDR2 FYNNEI were looked up in the germline V gene. Using the deep immunoSEQ assay, TCR CDR3 regions were amplified from genomic DNA by multiplex PCR. Extracted genomic DNA from each cell subset was distributed evenly across all wells of several immunoSEQ 96-well plates, and each plate was treated as a replicate. For sorted subsets, about 200 ng genomic DNA, equal to approximately 30,000 T cell genomes, was loaded into each replicate PCR. Purified libraries were quantified with a Qubit 3.0 fluorometer, sized on a Bioanalyzer 2100, and re-quantified with the KAPA Library Quantification kit. Every immunoSEQ 96-well plate was sequenced on a dedicated single-read 150-cycle Illumina NextSeq 550 flow cell. Regarding the original processing steps: Because only junctional sequences without quality scores were contained in the immunoSEQ output, filtering matching that applied to full-length reads could not be performed. To assign V/J genes and CDR3, sequences were annotated using PyIR, a Python wrapper for IgBLAST v1.9, with IMGT germline references. Reads were removed for weak V/J assignments (E-value above 1e-6), missing CDR3, stop codons, out-of-frame junctions, or ambiguous translated residues. V3J clonotypes were defined as sequences sharing the same inferred V gene, J gene, and CDR3 amino acid sequence. Percentage overlap between repertoires was calculated by dividing the number of shared unique clonotypes by the size of the smaller repertoire. Richness of each repertoire was evaluated using RTK rarefaction, the Chao1 estimator, and Recon v2.1 estimates of unobserved clonotypes. OLGA was used to compute generation probabilities for all TCRbeta clonotypes that the gDNA method yielded from a few donors. The table was pulled from immuneACCESS by TCRdb, which kept in-frame rearrangements only. Such tables lose some clones; where checked, under half of the loss comes from unresolved V genes, and the rest has no known cause. V and J calls and clone size are given by that table; D and trimming were obtained from the DNA. Present in this sample are about 1.1 million clones, around three quarters of which were seen just once. 0.89% of the sample is in the top ten clones.

The donors were healthy, HIV-negative adults with no recently reported acute infections or vaccinations. All donors were Caucasian adults living in Nashville, Tennessee, USA. CD4+ T cells were enriched by magnetic negative selection; naive cells were then positively selected on CD45RA, and the negative fraction formed the memory subset. Blood was collected by leukapheresis, and PBMCs were isolated by Ficoll-Histopaque density gradient centrifugation and then cryopreserved in liquid nitrogen vapor phase. Purity and quantity of every magnetically sorted T cell population were checked by analytical flow cytometry. From each sorted fraction, genomic DNA was isolated and quantified by UV absorbance on a Nanodrop 2000c. This entry belongs to a study of shared clonotypes between healthy human individuals (dated by TCRdb to the early 2020s). About the full investigation: A few men and a couple of women, aged 18 to 49 years, made up the cohort. For each donor, CD4 naive and CD4 memory were each given three plates, CD8 naive was given two plates, and CD8 memory was given one plate. To estimate repertoire size and how much clonotype sharing occurs between individuals, the study deeply sequenced the blood TCR repertoires of roughly 5 healthy adults. To increase sequencing depth and limit assay-specific biases, TCR repertoire library preparation and sequencing were carried out by different laboratories using diverse techniques. Per donor, leukapheresis produced somewhere between about 0.9 and 9.5 billion PBMCs. The investigation overall reported the following: Sampling was restricted to blood, and TCR repertoires in tissue are likely to differ from TCR repertoires in blood. Because the study included only a small number of donors, the genetic and exposure-history diversity represented was limited. Pairwise subsampling indicated that sequencing depth was expected to affect the degree of clonotype sharing among donors. Estimated clonotype richness was generally larger for naive than for memory subsets. Compared with non-shared clonotypes, clonotypes shared by all four sorted-subset donors had higher generation probabilities. Sharing across a few donors was observed for around 5% of naive CD4, under 4% of naive CD8, over 2% of memory CD4, and around 0.4% of memory CD8 clonotypes. Even with the large sequencing depth, rarefaction of the sorted-subset datasets indicated that sequencing was incomplete.

The chain is made from TRBV2 and TRBJ1-5; 9 central bases correspond to TRBD1. The sequence was obtained from a man between 18 and 35 years old in good health. Some clones in this sample may be carry-over from other donors' samples. The sample taken for sequencing was memory CD4+ T cells from PBMCs. Sample cell subset or site, as interpreted from the label and publication: CD45RA-negative fraction. The DNA is TGTGCCAGTCACGGGACAGGGAAGGTGCCCCAGCATTTT. Its amino acids are CASHGTGKVPQHF. Supplemented by the reference TRBV2 and TRBJ1-5 proteins around the CDR3, the complete variable domain is EPEVTQTPSHQVTQMGQEVILRCVPISNHLYFYWYRQILGQKVEFLVSFYNNEISEKSEIFDDQFSVERPDGSNFTLKIRSTKLEDSAMYFCASHGTGKVPQHFGDGTRLSIL.